Sequencing of this T cell receptor (beta chain) was carried out in a study of T cells in Graves' hyperthyroidism and ophthalmopathy. About the study: Peripheral blood was acquired at first diagnosis, ahead of any therapy whatsoever.

Regions amplified from RNA transcripts were the TCR beta CDR3 regions. During a first-round RT-PCR of the TCR CDR3, the HTBI primer set was used. TCRdb used MiXCR to reprocess the multiplex PCR reads, holding one entry per CDR3 protein. The profile shows a few hundred thousand distinct CDR3 sequences, about 14% of them singletons. Notes on the study in general: Ophthalmopathy could be told apart from stable hyperthyroidism with a 13 V-J model.

Between the trimmed V and J ends, which lost 5 bases and 2 bases, there was a span of 18 bases. Germline lookup yields CDR1 SEHNR and CDR2 FQNEAQ (reference sequence). The CDR3 length is 16 residues. Note on this clonotype: No antigen is known for it.

Extraction of PBMCs used 10 ml of fresh peripheral blood. This rearrangement joins TRBV7-9 to TRBJ1-2; D uncertain. Specimen: blood. The origin of this receptor is a woman aged 40 to 49 with Graves' hyperthyroidism. CDR3 DNA: TGTGCCAGCAGCCCCCCCGCGGGGAGCCGAAACTATGGCTACACCTTC. Its translation: CASSPPAGSRNYGYTF.